This TCR beta chain was captured by sequencing in a study of T cell responses to AZD1222 COVID-19 vaccine. The CDR3 has 16 amino acids. Trimming at V came to 8 bases and at J to 5 bases, leaving 12 bases not matched to a gene. Germline V gene lookup returns CDR1 SGHDN and CDR2 FVKESK. Points from the study as a whole: Clonal diversity may have been underestimated in mostly white British donors.

As for this clone: Its antigen is still unknown.

TCRdb's copy holds only in-frame clones and misses some; the assay was immunoSEQ multiplex PCR. The sample includes around 15,000 clones, about 87% of them seen just once. The TCR comes from an adult who received the AZD1222 COVID-19 vaccine. Material: peripheral blood, obtained 28 days after the second AZD1222 dose. This rearrangement joins TRBV14 to TRBJ2-5; TRBD2 matches 12 bases. In nucleotides, the CDR3 is TGTGCCAGCCCTGAGACTAGCGGGGGTTTCCGGGAGACCCAGTACTTC. Protein sequence: CASPETSGGFRETQYF.